This T cell receptor (beta chain) was recovered during a study of shared clonotypes between healthy human individuals. CDR1 and CDR2 (germline): MNHEY, SVGAGI. This CDR3 comprises 15 residues. V was trimmed by 10 bases and J by 4 bases, leaving 21 bases between them. Profiling relied on immunoSEQ multiplex PCR, and the TCRdb table lists in-frame clones only, not all of them. Of about 2.4 million clones listed, 93% are singletons. Sequencing was performed on naive CD4+ T cells from PBMCs. Sample subset: CD45RA+ positively selected. The receptor was derived from a man between 18 and 35 years old in good health. Some clones in this sample may be carry-over from other donors' samples. The chain carries TRBV6-5 and TRBJ2-3; no clear D. For the CDR3, the DNA is TGTGCCACTACCTCACGTGGTAGCCCGGCAGATACGCAGTATTTT. Translating it yields CATTSRGSPADTQYF.